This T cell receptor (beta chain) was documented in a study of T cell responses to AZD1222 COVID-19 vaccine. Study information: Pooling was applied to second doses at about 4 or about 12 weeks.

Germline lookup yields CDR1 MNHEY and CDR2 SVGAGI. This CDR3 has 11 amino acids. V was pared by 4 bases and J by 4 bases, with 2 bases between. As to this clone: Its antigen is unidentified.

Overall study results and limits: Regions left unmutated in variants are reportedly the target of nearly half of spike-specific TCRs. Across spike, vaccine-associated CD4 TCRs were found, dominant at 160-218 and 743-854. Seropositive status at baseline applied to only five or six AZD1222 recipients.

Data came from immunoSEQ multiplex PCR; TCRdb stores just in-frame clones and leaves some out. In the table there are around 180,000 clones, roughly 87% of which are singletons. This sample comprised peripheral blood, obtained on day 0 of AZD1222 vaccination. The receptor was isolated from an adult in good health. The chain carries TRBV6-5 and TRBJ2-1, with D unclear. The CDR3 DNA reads TGTGCCAGCAGTTTATACAATGAGCAGTTCTTC. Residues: CASSLYNEQFF.